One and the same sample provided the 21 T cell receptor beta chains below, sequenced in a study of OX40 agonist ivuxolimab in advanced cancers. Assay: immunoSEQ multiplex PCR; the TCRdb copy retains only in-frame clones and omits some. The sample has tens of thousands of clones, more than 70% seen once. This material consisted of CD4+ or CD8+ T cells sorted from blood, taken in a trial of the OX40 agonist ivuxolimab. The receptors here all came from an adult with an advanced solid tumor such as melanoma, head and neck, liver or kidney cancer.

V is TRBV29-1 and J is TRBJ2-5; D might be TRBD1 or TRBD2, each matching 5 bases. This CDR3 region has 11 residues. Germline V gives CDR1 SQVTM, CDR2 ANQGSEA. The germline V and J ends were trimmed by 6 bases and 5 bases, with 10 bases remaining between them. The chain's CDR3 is CSVGTAETQYF. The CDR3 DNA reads TGCAGCGTGGGGACCGCGGAGACCCAGTACTTC.

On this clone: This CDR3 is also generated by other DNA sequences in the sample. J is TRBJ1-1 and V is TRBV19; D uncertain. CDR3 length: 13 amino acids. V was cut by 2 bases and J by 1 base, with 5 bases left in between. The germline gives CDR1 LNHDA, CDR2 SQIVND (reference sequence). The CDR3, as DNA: TGTGCCAGTAGTATAAGGACGAACACTGAAGCTTTCTTT. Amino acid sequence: CASSIRTNTEAFF.

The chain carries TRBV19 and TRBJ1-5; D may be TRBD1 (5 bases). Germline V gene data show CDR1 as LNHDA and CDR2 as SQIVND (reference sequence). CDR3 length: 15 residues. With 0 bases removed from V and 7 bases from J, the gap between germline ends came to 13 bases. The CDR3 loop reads CASSIDVRGRQPQHF. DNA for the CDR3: TGTGCCAGTAGTATAGATGTAAGGGGAAGGCAGCCCCAGCATTTT.

The CDR3 nucleotides are TGCAGCGTAACGACAGGGGGCGAGGAGACCCAGTACTTC. Its translation is CSVTTGGEETQYF. The chain employs TRBV29-1 and TRBJ2-5, with TRBD1 matching over 10 bases. The CDR3 contains 13 residues. With V trimmed by 6 bases and J by 5 bases, 6 bases remained unmatched. Germline V gene data show CDR1 as SQVTM and CDR2 as ANQGSEA.

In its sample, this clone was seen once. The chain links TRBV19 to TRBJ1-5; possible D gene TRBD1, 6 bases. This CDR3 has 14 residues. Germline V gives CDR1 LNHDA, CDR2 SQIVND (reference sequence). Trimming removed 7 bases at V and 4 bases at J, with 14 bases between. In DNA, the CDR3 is TGTGCCAGTAAGGGACATATGGGGAATCAGCCCCAGCATTTT. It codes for CASKGHMGNQPQHF.

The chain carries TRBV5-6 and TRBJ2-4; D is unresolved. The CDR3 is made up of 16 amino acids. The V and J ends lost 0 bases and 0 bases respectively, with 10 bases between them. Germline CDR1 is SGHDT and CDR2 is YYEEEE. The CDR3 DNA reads TGTGCCAGCAGCTTGGGAGGAGAACTAGCCAAAAACATTCAGTACTTC. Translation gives CASSLGGELAKNIQYF.

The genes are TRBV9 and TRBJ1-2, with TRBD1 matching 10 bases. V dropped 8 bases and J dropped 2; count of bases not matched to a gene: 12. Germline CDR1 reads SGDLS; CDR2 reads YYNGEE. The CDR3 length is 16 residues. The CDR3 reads CASAKRGQGTNYGYTF. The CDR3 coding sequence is TGTGCCAGTGCGAAGAGGGGACAGGGGACGAACTATGGCTACACCTTC. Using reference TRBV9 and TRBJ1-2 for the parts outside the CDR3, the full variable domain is DSGVTQTPKHLITATGQRVTLRCSPRSGDLSVYWYQQSLDQGLQFLIQYYNGEERAKGNILERFSAQQFPDLHSELNLSSLELGDSALYFCASAKRGQGTNYGYTFGSGTRLTVV.

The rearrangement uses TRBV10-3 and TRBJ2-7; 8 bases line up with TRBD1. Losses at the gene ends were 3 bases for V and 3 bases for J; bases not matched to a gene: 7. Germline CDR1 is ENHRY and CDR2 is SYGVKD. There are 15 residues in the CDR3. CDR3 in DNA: TGTGCCATCAGTGACCTACGACAGGGGCACTACGAGCAGTACTTC. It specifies CAISDLRQGHYEQYF.

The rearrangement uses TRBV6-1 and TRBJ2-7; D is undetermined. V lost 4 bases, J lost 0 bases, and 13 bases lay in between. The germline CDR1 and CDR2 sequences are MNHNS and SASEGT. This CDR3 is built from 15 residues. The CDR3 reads CASSGGWVGSYEQYF. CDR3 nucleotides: TGTGCCAGCAGTGGGGGTTGGGTAGGCTCCTACGAGCAGTACTTC.

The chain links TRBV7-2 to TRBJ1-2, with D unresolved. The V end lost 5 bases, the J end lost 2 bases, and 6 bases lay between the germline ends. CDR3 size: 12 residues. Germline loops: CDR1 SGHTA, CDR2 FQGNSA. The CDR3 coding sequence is TGTGCCAGCAGCCCCACGAACTATGGCTACACCTTC. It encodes CASSPTNYGYTF.

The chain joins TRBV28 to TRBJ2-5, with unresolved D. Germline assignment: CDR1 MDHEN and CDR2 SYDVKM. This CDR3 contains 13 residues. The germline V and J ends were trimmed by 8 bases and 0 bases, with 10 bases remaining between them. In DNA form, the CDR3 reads TGTGCCAGCTCCACACCGTACCAAGAGACCCAGTACTTC. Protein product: CASSTPYQETQYF.

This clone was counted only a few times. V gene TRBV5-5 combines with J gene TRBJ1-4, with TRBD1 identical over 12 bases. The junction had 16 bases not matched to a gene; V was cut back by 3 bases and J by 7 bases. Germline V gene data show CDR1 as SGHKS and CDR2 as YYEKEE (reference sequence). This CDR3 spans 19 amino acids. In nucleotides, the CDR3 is TGTGCCAGCAGCTATACATCCGGGACAGGGGGCTATTTCGGTGAAAAACTGTTTTTT. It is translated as CASSYTSGTGGYFGEKLFF.

CDR3: CAWKRQTYGGYTF. The CDR3 DNA reads as TGTGCCTGGAAAAGACAGACATATGGAGGCTACACCTTC. V and J are TRBV30 and TRBJ1-2, with TRBD1 as a possible D gene (5 bases). CDR1 GTSNPN and CDR2 SVGIG come from the germline V gene (reference sequence). V dropped 4 bases and J dropped 8 bases, with 17 bases sitting between them. The CDR3 is 13 amino acids.

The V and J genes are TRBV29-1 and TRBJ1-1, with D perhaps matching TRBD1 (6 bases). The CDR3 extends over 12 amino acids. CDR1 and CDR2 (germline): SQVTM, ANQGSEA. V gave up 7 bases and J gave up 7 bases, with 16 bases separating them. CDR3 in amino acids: CSAIQGFVEAFF. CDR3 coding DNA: TGCAGCGCAATACAGGGATTTGTTGAAGCTTTCTTT.

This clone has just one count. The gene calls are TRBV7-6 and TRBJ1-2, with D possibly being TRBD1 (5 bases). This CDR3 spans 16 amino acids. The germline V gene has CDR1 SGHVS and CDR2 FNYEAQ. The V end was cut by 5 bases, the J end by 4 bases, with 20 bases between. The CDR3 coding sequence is TGTGCCAGCAGCCATTCCTTTGGGGGGTCTGGCTATGGCTACACCTTC. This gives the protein CASSHSFGGSGYGYTF.

DNA for the CDR3: TGTGCCAGCAGCTCCGGACAGGGGGATGAGACCCAGTACTTC. It yields the protein CASSSGQGDETQYF. The rearrangement uses TRBV7-2 and TRBJ2-5; 10 nucleotides line up with TRBD1. Germline values: CDR1 SGHTA, CDR2 FQGNSA. CDR3 length equals 14 residues. Trimming took 4 bases from V and 5 from J; bases not matched to a gene: 4.

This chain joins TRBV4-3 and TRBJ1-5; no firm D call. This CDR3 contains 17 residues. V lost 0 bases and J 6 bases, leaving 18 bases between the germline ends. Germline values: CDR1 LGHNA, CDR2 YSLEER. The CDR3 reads CASSQDPPGEVGQPQHF. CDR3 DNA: TGCGCCAGCAGCCAAGATCCCCCGGGAGAGGTCGGTCAGCCCCAGCATTTT.

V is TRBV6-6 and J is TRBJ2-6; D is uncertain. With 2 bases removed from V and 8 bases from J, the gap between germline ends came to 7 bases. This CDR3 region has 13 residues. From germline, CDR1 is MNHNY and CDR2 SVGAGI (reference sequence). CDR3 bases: TGTGCCAGCAGTTACGAGGAGCCCAACGTCCTGACTTTC. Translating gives CASSYEEPNVLTF.

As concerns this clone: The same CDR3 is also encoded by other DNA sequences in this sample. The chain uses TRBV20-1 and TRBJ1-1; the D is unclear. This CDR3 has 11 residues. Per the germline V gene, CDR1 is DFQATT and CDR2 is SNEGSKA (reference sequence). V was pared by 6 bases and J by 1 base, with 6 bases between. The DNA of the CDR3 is TGCAGTGCCCGAGGGAACACTGAAGCTTTCTTT. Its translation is CSARGNTEAFF.

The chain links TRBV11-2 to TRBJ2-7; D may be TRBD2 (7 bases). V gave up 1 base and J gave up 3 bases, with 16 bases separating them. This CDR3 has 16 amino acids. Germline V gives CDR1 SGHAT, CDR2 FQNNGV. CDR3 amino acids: CASSLVAGAYHYEQYF. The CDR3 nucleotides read TGTGCCAGCAGCTTAGTCGCGGGGGCCTACCACTACGAGCAGTACTTC.

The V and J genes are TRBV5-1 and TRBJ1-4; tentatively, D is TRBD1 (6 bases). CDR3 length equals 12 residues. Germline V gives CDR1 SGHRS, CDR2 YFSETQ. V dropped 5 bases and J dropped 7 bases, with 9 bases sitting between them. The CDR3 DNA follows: TGCGCCAGCAGGCCGGACAGTGAAAAACTGTTTTTT. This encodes CASRPDSEKLFF.